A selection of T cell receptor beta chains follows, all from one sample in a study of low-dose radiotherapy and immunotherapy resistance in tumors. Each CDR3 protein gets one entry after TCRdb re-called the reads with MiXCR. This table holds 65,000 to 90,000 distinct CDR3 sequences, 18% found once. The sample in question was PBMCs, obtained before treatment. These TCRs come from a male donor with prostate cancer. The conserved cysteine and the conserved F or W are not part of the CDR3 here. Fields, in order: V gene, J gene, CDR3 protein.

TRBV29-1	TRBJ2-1	SVATYNEQF
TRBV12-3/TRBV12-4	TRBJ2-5	ASSLGEAQY
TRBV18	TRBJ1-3	ASSPRVEGSSGNTIY
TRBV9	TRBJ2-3	ASSSRPMDTQY
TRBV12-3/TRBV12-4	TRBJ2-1	ASSLGGGRSYNEQF
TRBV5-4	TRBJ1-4	ASSLEGVRGEKLF
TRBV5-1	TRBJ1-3	ASSLAAGLDGNTIY
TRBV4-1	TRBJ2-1	ASSPLALGEDEQF
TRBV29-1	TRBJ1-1	SVGVFAGAHMGTEAF
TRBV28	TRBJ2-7	ASSLDGLAGGAYEQY
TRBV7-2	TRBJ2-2	ASSPGTNTGELF
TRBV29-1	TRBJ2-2	SFRTSGYTGELF
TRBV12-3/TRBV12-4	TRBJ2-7	ASSFGTGYTEQY
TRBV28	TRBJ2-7	ASIRTSNLEQY
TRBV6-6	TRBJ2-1	ASSWDDRAGFGQF
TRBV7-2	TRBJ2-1	ASSLDGLAGGDEQF
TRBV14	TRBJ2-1	ASSQPRTGGNEQF
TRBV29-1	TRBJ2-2	SVGAIGGELF
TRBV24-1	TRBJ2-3	ATSDERGTDTQY
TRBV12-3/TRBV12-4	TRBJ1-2	ASSRGDLYGYT
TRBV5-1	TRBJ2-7	ASSPTGRSISYEQY
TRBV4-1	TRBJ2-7	ASSQEGGRPPTEQY
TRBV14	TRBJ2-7	ASSPRYPESYEQY
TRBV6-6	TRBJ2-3	ASSYRSNSDRGGYTQY
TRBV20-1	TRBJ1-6	SARELGQASNSPLH
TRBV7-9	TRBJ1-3	ASNRGAGNTIY
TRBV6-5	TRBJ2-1	ASSQRGGEQF
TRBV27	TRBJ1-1	ASSLSPTGNTEAF
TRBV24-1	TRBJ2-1	ATSDFGAGAYNEQF
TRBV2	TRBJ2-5	ASSVSVQETQY
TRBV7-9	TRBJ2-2	ASSPREGYTGELF
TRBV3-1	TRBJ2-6	ASSPSFGANVLT
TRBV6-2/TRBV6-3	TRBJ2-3	ASSYGDRGYADTQY
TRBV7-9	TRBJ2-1	ASRISWQF
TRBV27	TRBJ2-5	ASILNFEETQY
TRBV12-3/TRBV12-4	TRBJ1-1	ASSLLRLDTEAF
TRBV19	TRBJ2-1	ASRGGGEQF
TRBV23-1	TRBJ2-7	ASSQSSGGDGSADEQY
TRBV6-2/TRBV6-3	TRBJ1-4	ASSYGQVGEKLF